This T cell receptor (beta chain) was recovered during a study of T cells after yellow fever vaccination. Study-wide context: SMART-Seq v4 Ultra Low Input served to prepare low-cell-number fractions. Study observations and caveats: The secondary response peaked faster, at day 5 versus 15, but was weaker. Some clonotypes, a small share, were shared between CD4 and CD8 compartments.

A note on this clonotype: Its antigen remains unknown.

Germline loops: CDR1 WSHSY, CDR2 SAAADI. The length of the CDR3 is 14 residues. With 10 bases clipped from V and 1 base from J, the junction kept 4 bases outside the gene matches. Production of TCR cDNA was by 5'RACE template switching, which also added a universal primer site and UMIs. TCRdb analysed the 5' RACE reads with MiXCR anew, one entry per CDR3 protein. This table holds a few hundred thousand distinct CDR3 sequences, about a fifth found once. The TCR sequence derives from a man aged 30 to 45 who received the YFV17D yellow fever vaccine. This chain joins TRBV10-2 and TRBJ2-3; TRBD2 aligns across 11 bases. Material: PBMCs, obtained 15 days after the yellow fever booster vaccination. In nucleotides, the CDR3 is TGCGCCACCGGGACTAGCGGAGGCACAGATACGCAGTATTTT. Its protein product is CATGTSGGTDTQYF.